This T cell receptor beta chain was sequenced in a study of T cells in Graves' hyperthyroidism and ophthalmopathy. Overall study: Peripheral blood was taken when the disease was first diagnosed, before any treatment began. Findings of the study overall: The blood repertoire included most of the expanded thyroid clonotypes above 0.001.

TCR beta CDR3 region amplification was performed from RNA transcripts. In the first-round RT-PCR of the TCR CDR3, the HTBI primer set was used. Using its own MiXCR run on the multiplex PCR reads, TCRdb lists one record per CDR3 protein. Counted here are 600,000 to 800,000 distinct CDR3 sequences, approximately 36% occurring once; the ten biggest clones make up less than 40%. The germline V gene has CDR1 SEHNR and CDR2 FQNEAQ (reference sequence). The CDR3 has 13 residues. V was trimmed by 1 base and J by 4 bases, leaving 7 bases between them. This clonotype showed up many times. The antigen remains undetermined. The hyperthyroidism was newly diagnosed and had lasted under 2 months; the patients were aged 18 to 65. Each diagnosis drew on symptoms, thyroxine, TRAb, thyroid ultrasound and orbital computed tomography findings.

Material for sequencing was blood. The origin of this receptor is a woman in her thirties or forties with Graves' hyperthyroidism. The rearrangement joins TRBV7-9 to TRBJ1-2; no firm D call. CDR3 region: CASSLDTGYGYTF. CDR3 DNA: TGTGCCAGCAGCTTAGACACGGGCTATGGCTACACCTTC.